This entry features one T cell receptor beta chain sequence. The data were taken from a study of blood T cell repertoires in COVID-19. Overall study: Nucleic acid was either cDNA or gDNA, and it came from T cells, B-cell-depleted T cells, or PBMCs.

Germline V gene lookup returns CDR1 PRHDT and CDR2 FYEKMQ (reference sequence). Trimming took off 3 bases at V and 8 bases at J, with 11 bases between the two ends. CDR3 length: 13 amino acids. Repertoires were generated with immunoSEQ multiplex PCR, while TCRdb's copy carries only in-frame clones and drops some. Of about 160,000 clones listed, around three quarters are singletons. The sequenced material came from peripheral blood. The chain has TRBV13 and TRBJ1-3, with a tentative D call TRBD1 (5 bases). This clonotype originated in a man in his 60s with acute or convalescent COVID-19. This CDR3 reads CASSFGASDTIYF. CDR3 nucleotides: TGTGCCAGCAGCTTTGGGGCTTCGGACACCATATATTTT.